What follows is one T cell receptor beta chain and its context. The sample belongs to a study of OX40 agonist ivuxolimab in advanced cancers. Germline lookup yields CDR1 SGHAT and CDR2 FQNNGV. CDR3 length: 17 residues. V lost 1 base to trimming and J lost 1 base, with 11 bases between them. The repertoire was sequenced with immunoSEQ multiplex PCR; TCRdb's copy has only in-frame clones and lacks some. Among about 76,000 clones listed, 85% were seen once. The V gene is TRBV11-2, the J gene TRBJ1-6; D is unresolved. The sequenced sample was CD4+ or CD8+ T cells sorted from blood, obtained in a trial of the OX40 agonist ivuxolimab. The TCR sequence derives from an adult with an advanced solid tumor such as melanoma, head and neck, liver or kidney cancer. The CDR3 loop is CASSLASRLSYNSPLHF. CDR3 nucleotide sequence: TGTGCCAGCAGCTTAGCGTCCAGGTTGTCCTATAATTCACCCCTCCACTTT. The full variable domain, its missing parts supplied by reference TRBV11-2 and TRBJ1-6, is EAGVAQSPRYKIIEKRQSVAFWCNPISGHATLYWYQQILGQGPKLLIQFQNNGVVDDSQLPKDRFSAERLKGVDSTLKIQPAKLEDSAVYLCASSLASRLSYNSPLHFGNGTRLTVT.